The rows below give T cell receptor beta chains drawn from one sample of a study of cytomegalovirus exposure and HLA in healthy donors. The assay was immunoSEQ multiplex PCR, and TCRdb's table has in-frame clones only and misses some. The sample includes some 93,000 clones, around a tenth seen only once; the top ten take around 4.9%. Sequenced material: PBMCs. Receptor source: a man in his forties or fifties in good health and CMV-seropositive. CDR3s include the opening cysteine and the closing phenylalanine or tryptophan. A D gene is named only where the DNA matches it firmly. Clone size is given for some rows only: seen once, a few or many times, or a class if the clone is expanded.

v_call: TRBV7-6; d_call: NA; j_call: TRBJ2-1; clone_size: NA; cdr3_nt: TGTGCCAGCAGCTTAGAAGGCTCAGGGGCGGTAACAGGCAATGAGCAGTTCTTC; cdr3_aa: CASSLEGSGAVTGNEQFF
v_call: TRBV4-2; d_call: NA; j_call: TRBJ2-7; clone_size: NA; cdr3_nt: TGTGCCAGCAGCCCCGCGGCCGGCAGCTCCTACGAGCAGTACTTC; cdr3_aa: CASSPAAGSSYEQYF
v_call: TRBV30; d_call: NA; j_call: TRBJ1-6; clone_size: NA; cdr3_nt: TGTGCCTGGAACCCGGGCAGGGGCTATAATTCACCCCTCCACTTT; cdr3_aa: CAWNPGRGYNSPLHF
v_call: TRBV11-2; d_call: NA; j_call: TRBJ2-7; clone_size: few; cdr3_nt: TGTGCCAGCAGCTTAACCGGGGGAAGCTCCTACGAGCAGTACTTC; cdr3_aa: CASSLTGGSSYEQYF
v_call: TRBV28; d_call: NA; j_call: TRBJ1-1; clone_size: few; cdr3_nt: TGTGCCAGCAGTTTATTGTACAGGGAAGCTTTCTTT; cdr3_aa: CASSLLYREAFF
v_call: TRBV27; d_call: TRBD1; j_call: TRBJ1-4; clone_size: NA; cdr3_nt: TGTGCCAGCAGCGCAGGACAGGAGTATGAAAAACTGTTTTTT; cdr3_aa: CASSAGQEYEKLFF
v_call: TRBV28; d_call: TRBD1; j_call: TRBJ1-2; clone_size: few; cdr3_nt: TGTGCCAGCAGTTTATACCGACAGGGATCGAATTATGGCTACACCTTC; cdr3_aa: CASSLYRQGSNYGYTF
v_call: TRBV6-5; d_call: NA; j_call: TRBJ2-7; clone_size: few; cdr3_nt: TGTGCCAGCAGCCCGGGACATAACACCTACGAGCAGTACTTC; cdr3_aa: CASSPGHNTYEQYF
v_call: TRBV27; d_call: TRBD1; j_call: TRBJ1-5; clone_size: few; cdr3_nt: TGTGCCAGCTCCGGTGGACAGGGCTATCAGCCCCAGCATTTT; cdr3_aa: CASSGGQGYQPQHF
v_call: TRBV28; d_call: NA; j_call: TRBJ2-2; clone_size: few; cdr3_nt: TGTGCCAGCAGTTCCATCCTCCAGGGTTATTCCACCGGGGAGCTGTTTTTT; cdr3_aa: CASSSILQGYSTGELFF
v_call: TRBV6-6; d_call: NA; j_call: TRBJ1-3; clone_size: NA; cdr3_nt: TGTGCCAGCAACGGGGGGGGTGGAGGAAACACCATATATTTT; cdr3_aa: CASNGGGGGNTIYF
v_call: TRBV28; d_call: NA; j_call: TRBJ1-1; clone_size: few; cdr3_nt: TGTGCCAGCAGTTTATGGTCTTCGGGGGAAGCTTTCTTT; cdr3_aa: CASSLWSSGEAFF
v_call: TRBV5-1; d_call: NA; j_call: TRBJ2-5; clone_size: few; cdr3_nt: TGCGCCAGCAGCTCCGGGAGCCAAGAGACCCAGTACTTC; cdr3_aa: CASSSGSQETQYF
v_call: TRBV27; d_call: TRBD2; j_call: TRBJ2-1; clone_size: NA; cdr3_nt: TGTGCCAGCAGTCGGGGACTAGCGGGTCCGGGTAATGAGCAGTTCTTC; cdr3_aa: CASSRGLAGPGNEQFF
v_call: TRBV2; d_call: NA; j_call: TRBJ1-4; clone_size: few; cdr3_nt: TGTGCCACCCACAGGGAAGGGACTAATGAAAAACTGTTTTTT; cdr3_aa: CATHREGTNEKLFF
v_call: TRBV28; d_call: NA; j_call: TRBJ1-4; clone_size: NA; cdr3_nt: TGTGCCAGCAGTTTACTCGGGGGAGCAACTAATGAAAAACTGTTTTTT; cdr3_aa: CASSLLGGATNEKLFF
v_call: TRBV6-1; d_call: TRBD2; j_call: TRBJ2-3; clone_size: few; cdr3_nt: TGTGCCAGCAGTGCTAGACTAGCGCTAACTAGCACAGATACGCAGTATTTT; cdr3_aa: CASSARLALTSTDTQYF
v_call: TRBV5-1; d_call: TRBD2; j_call: TRBJ2-7; clone_size: NA; cdr3_nt: TGCGCCAGCAGCTTGACTAGCGGGAGTTCCTACGAGCAGTACTTC; cdr3_aa: CASSLTSGSSYEQYF
v_call: TRBV30; d_call: TRBD2; j_call: TRBJ2-4; clone_size: few; cdr3_nt: TGTGCCTGGAGTGTACGTCCACAGCGGGGGTTAAACATTCAGTACTTC; cdr3_aa: CAWSVRPQRGLNIQYF
v_call: TRBV29-1; d_call: TRBD2; j_call: TRBJ2-7; clone_size: few; cdr3_nt: TGCAGCGTCGGGGGGACCTTGAACGAGCAGTACTTC; cdr3_aa: CSVGGTLNEQYF
v_call: TRBV7-2; d_call: TRBD2; j_call: TRBJ2-1; clone_size: NA; cdr3_nt: TGTGCCAGCAGCTTAGATGGCGGGAGTACAGATGAGCAGTTCTTC; cdr3_aa: CASSLDGGSTDEQFF
v_call: TRBV7-9; d_call: NA; j_call: TRBJ1-1; clone_size: few; cdr3_nt: TGTGCCAGCAGCTTTGGGCTGAACACTGAAGCTTTCTTT; cdr3_aa: CASSFGLNTEAFF
v_call: TRBV30; d_call: TRBD1; j_call: TRBJ2-7; clone_size: few; cdr3_nt: TGTGCCTGGAGAACAGGGGGCCACGAGCAGTACTTC; cdr3_aa: CAWRTGGHEQYF
v_call: TRBV15; d_call: NA; j_call: TRBJ2-7; clone_size: NA; cdr3_nt: TGTGCCACCAGCAGCCCGAGCGGGCAGTACTTC; cdr3_aa: CATSSPSGQYF
v_call: TRBV30; d_call: NA; j_call: TRBJ1-6; clone_size: few; cdr3_nt: TGTGCCTGCACGAGCGGGTCTAATTCACCCCTCCACTTT; cdr3_aa: CACTSGSNSPLHF
v_call: TRBV4-2; d_call: NA; j_call: TRBJ2-1; clone_size: few; cdr3_nt: TGTGCCAGCAGTCTATCGACTCCGGGAATTTACAATGAGCAGTTCTTC; cdr3_aa: CASSLSTPGIYNEQFF
v_call: TRBV6-5; d_call: NA; j_call: TRBJ1-1; clone_size: NA; cdr3_nt: TGTGCCAGCAGTTATAGCCACCCGAACACTGAAGCTTTCTTT; cdr3_aa: CASSYSHPNTEAFF
v_call: TRBV4-2; d_call: TRBD1; j_call: TRBJ1-1; clone_size: NA; cdr3_nt: TGTGCCAGCAGCCAAGAAGGGACAGCCTCCATGAACACTGAAGCTTTCTTT; cdr3_aa: CASSQEGTASMNTEAFF
v_call: TRBV28; d_call: TRBD1; j_call: TRBJ1-6; clone_size: few; cdr3_nt: TGTGCCAGCAGTTTCAGGACAGGGGGTGAATCCCTCCACTTT; cdr3_aa: CASSFRTGGESLHF
v_call: TRBV30; d_call: TRBD1; j_call: TRBJ2-3; clone_size: few; cdr3_nt: TGTGCCTGGAATAGACAGGGGGTCACAGATACGCAGTATTTT; cdr3_aa: CAWNRQGVTDTQYF
v_call: TRBV7-6; d_call: NA; j_call: TRBJ2-2; clone_size: NA; cdr3_nt: TGTGCCAGCAGCTTAGCGCAGGTTAACACCGGGGAGCTGTTTTTT; cdr3_aa: CASSLAQVNTGELFF
v_call: TRBV7-3; d_call: TRBD2; j_call: TRBJ2-1; clone_size: few; cdr3_nt: TGTGCCAGCAGCAACCAAGCGGGAGGTATTGGTGAGCAGTTCTTC; cdr3_aa: CASSNQAGGIGEQFF
v_call: TRBV28; d_call: TRBD2; j_call: TRBJ2-7; clone_size: NA; cdr3_nt: TGTGCCAGCAGCCCCAGGACTAGCGGGAGTGTGAACGAGCAGTACTTC; cdr3_aa: CASSPRTSGSVNEQYF
v_call: TRBV19; d_call: NA; j_call: TRBJ1-1; clone_size: few; cdr3_nt: TGTGCCAGTAGTGCCCCGGTGGGAGCTCCCACTAACACTGAAGCTTTCTTT; cdr3_aa: CASSAPVGAPTNTEAFF